This T cell receptor (beta chain) was identified in a study of cytomegalovirus exposure and HLA in healthy donors. The table came from immunoSEQ multiplex PCR; TCRdb's copy has only in-frame clones and leaves some out. The sample consists of approximately 160,000 clones, approximately 91% of them appearing once. Whole-study results and caveats: Generally TCR sequences proved uncommon, though certain public TCRs appeared in numerous donors. There were about 160 TCR beta chains listed as cytomegalovirus-associated.

V gave up 6 bases and J gave up 6 bases, with 7 bases separating them. CDR3 length equals 11 residues. Germline V CDR1 and CDR2: SNHLY, FYNNEI. Regarding this clone: The antigen is not known.

The donors were members of the roughly 120-subject validation cohort (separate from the approximately 670-subject first cohort). This TCR came from a young woman in good health and CMV-seropositive. The chain has TRBV2 and TRBJ2-3, with D perhaps TRBD2 (6 bases). The sample consisted of PBMCs. In DNA form, the CDR3 reads TGTGCCAGCAGCCTAGCGGATACGCAGTATTTT. This encodes CASSLADTQYF.